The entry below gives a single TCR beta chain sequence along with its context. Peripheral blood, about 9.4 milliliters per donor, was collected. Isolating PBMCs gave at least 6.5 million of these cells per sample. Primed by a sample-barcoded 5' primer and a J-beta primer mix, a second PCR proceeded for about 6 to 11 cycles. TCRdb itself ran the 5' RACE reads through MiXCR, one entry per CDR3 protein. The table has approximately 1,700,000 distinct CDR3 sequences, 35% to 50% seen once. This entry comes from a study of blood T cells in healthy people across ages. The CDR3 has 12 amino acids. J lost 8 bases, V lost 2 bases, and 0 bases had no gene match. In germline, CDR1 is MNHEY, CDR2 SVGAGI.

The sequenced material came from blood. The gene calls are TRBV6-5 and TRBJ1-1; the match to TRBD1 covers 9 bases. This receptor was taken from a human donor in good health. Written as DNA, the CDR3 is TGTGCCAGCAGTTACGGGACAGGGGAAGCTTTCTTT. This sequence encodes CASSYGTGEAFF.